This paragraph covers one T cell receptor beta chain sequence. CDR3 length: 14 residues. CDR1 and CDR2 from the germline V gene are KGHSH and LQKENI. V lost 2 bases to trimming and J lost 6 bases, with 8 bases between them. The data originate from a study of blood T cell repertoires in COVID-19. Study-level background: Both acute and convalescent COVID-19 samples were obtained from the United States, Italy and Spain.

Profiled with immunoSEQ multiplex PCR; TCRdb holds only in-frame clones, not every one. The table records some 94,000 clones, approximately 90% of them present only once. The sequence was collected from a woman aged 60-70 years with COVID-19, enrolled during active disease. Sequences were obtained from peripheral blood. This sequence joins TRBV18 and TRBJ1-6; no reliable D call. The DNA for the CDR3 is TGTGCCAGCTCACCAAACGAGGCTAATTCACCCCTCCACTTT. Its protein product is CASSPNEANSPLHF.